This TCR beta chain was identified in a study of blood T cell repertoires in COVID-19. Study-level information: COVID-19 samples, acute and convalescent, were from the United States, Italy and Spain. Sample material is recorded as cDNA or gDNA derived from T cells, B-cell-depleted T cells, or PBMCs.

In the original workflow: Estimated nucleated cell counts came from reference gene primer amplification. The protocol was immunoSEQ multiplex PCR, while the TCRdb copy is restricted to in-frame clones and leaves out a portion. The V and J calls and clone size were taken over from that table, and D and trimming were inferred from the DNA. The top ten hold 6.4% of the sample, which has more than 55,000 clones, around 89% seen once. There are a few counts of this clone. This CDR3 comprises 14 residues. V was cut by 0 bases and J by 8 bases, with 11 bases left in between. From germline, CDR1 is MGHRA and CDR2 YSYEKL.

The chain uses TRBV4-1 and TRBJ1-3; D is unclear. The TCR comes from a woman aged 70-85 years with acute or convalescent COVID-19. The specimen sequenced was peripheral blood. CDR3 amino acids: CASSQETGWDTIYF. The CDR3 DNA reads TGCGCCAGCAGCCAAGAGACCGGGTGGGACACCATATATTTT.